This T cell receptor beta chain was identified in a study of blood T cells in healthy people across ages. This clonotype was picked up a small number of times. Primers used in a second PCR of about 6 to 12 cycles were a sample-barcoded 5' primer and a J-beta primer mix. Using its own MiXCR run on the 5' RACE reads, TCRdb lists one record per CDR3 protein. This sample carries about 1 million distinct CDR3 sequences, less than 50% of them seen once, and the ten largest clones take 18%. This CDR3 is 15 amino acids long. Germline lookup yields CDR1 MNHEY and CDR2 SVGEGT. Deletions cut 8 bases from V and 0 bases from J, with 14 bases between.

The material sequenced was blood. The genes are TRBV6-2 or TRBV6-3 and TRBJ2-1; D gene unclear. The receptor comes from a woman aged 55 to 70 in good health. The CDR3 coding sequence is TGTGCCAGCCTCCGGACGGTGAGCTCCTACAATGAGCAGTTCTTC. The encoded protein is CASLRTVSSYNEQFF.